This T cell receptor (beta chain) emerged from a study of PD-1 blockade in classical Hodgkin lymphoma. Repertoires were generated with immunoSEQ multiplex PCR, while TCRdb's copy carries only in-frame clones and drops some. The sample records about 21,000 clones, around 68% being singletons. Each and every patient relapsed after autologous stem cell transplantation, and patients got differing brentuximab vedotin exposure. The CDR3 runs 14 residues. From germline, CDR1 is SGHRS and CDR2 YFSETQ. The V gene end was trimmed by 3 bases and the J gene end by 6 bases; junction bases not matched to a gene: 7.

The source was peripheral blood mononuclear cells (PBMCs), collected at baseline. This receptor was identified in a human donor with classical Hodgkin lymphoma. V is TRBV5-1 and J is TRBJ2-3; 7 bases agree with TRBD2. The CDR3 bases are TGCGCCAGCAGCTCCGGACTAGTCCCCGATACGCAGTATTTT. Encoded protein: CASSSGLVPDTQYF.